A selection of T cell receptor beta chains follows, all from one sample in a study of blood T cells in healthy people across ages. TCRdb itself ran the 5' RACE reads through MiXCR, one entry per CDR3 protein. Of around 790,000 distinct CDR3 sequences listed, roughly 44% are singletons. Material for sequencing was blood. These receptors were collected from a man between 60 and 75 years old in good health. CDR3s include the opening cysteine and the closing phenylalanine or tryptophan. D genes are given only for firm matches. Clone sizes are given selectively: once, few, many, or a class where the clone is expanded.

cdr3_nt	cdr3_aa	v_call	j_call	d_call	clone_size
TGTGCCAGCAGCTACCGGGAGTCCCAGTACTTC	CASSYRESQYF	TRBV5-5	TRBJ2-5	NA	NA
TGTGCCAGCAGCTACGAGGGGAGGGATTCACCCCTCCACTTT	CASSYEGRDSPLHF	TRBV7-9	TRBJ1-6	NA	NA
TGTGCCTGGAGCGCAGGACAGAGCGCTAATGAAAAACTGTTTTTT	CAWSAGQSANEKLFF	TRBV30	TRBJ1-4	NA	few
TGTGCCAGCAGCTTAATGTTAGGGGGCCTCGCCGATACGCAGTATTTT	CASSLMLGGLADTQYF	TRBV7-2	TRBJ2-3	TRBD1	once
TGCAGCGTCCGGCTGGCTGGAGATACGCAGTATTTT	CSVRLAGDTQYF	TRBV29-1	TRBJ2-3	NA	NA
TGTGCCAGCAGCTTAAGGGTGTTGGTAGCAGACACCGGGGAGCTGTTTTTT	CASSLRVLVADTGELFF	TRBV11-2	TRBJ2-2	NA	NA
TGTGCCAGCAGCCTCTCCGCGGGACAGGCAAACACTGAAGCTTTCTTT	CASSLSAGQANTEAFF	TRBV7-8	TRBJ1-1	TRBD1	NA
TGTGCCAGCAGCGGAATGCTAGCGGGGGGCCGAGAGACCCAGTACTTC	CASSGMLAGGRETQYF	TRBV3-1	TRBJ2-5	TRBD2	NA
TGTGCTAGCAGCCTCGACAGGGATCACTCCTACAATGAGCAGTTCTTC	CASSLDRDHSYNEQFF	TRBV7-3	TRBJ2-1	TRBD1	NA
TGCGCCAGCAGCCCTGGGGTGGTTAGCGGTCAAGAGACCCAGTACTTC	CASSPGVVSGQETQYF	TRBV5-1	TRBJ2-5	NA	NA
TGTGCCAGCAGCTTAGGCGGGACTAGCGGATACGAGCAGTACTTC	CASSLGGTSGYEQYF	TRBV7-2	TRBJ2-7	TRBD2	NA
TGTGCCAGCAGCCCTAGGGGGAGGGACCACGAGCAGTACTTC	CASSPRGRDHEQYF	TRBV9	TRBJ2-7	NA	NA
TGTGCCATCGGACAGCCAGAGACCCAGTACTTC	CAIGQPETQYF	TRBV6-1	TRBJ2-5	NA	NA
TGTGCCAGCGGGGGACAAAACACCGGGGAGCTGTTTTTT	CASGGQNTGELFF	TRBV3-1	TRBJ2-2	NA	NA
TGTGCCAGCAGTTACGGCAGGGGCCTAAGTTATGGAGCTTTCTTT	CASSYGRGLSYGAFF	TRBV6-2/TRBV6-3	TRBJ1-1	NA	NA
TGCGCCAGCAGCTTGGAGCGGGCAGGGCAATATGGCTACACCTTC	CASSLERAGQYGYTF	TRBV5-1	TRBJ1-2	NA	few
TGTGCCAGCTCACAGCGGGACGGTCGTAGCACAGATACGCAGTATTTT	CASSQRDGRSTDTQYF	TRBV18	TRBJ2-3	TRBD2	NA
TGTGCCAGCAGCCAAGGGCGGAATAACATGAACACTGAAGCTTTCTTT	CASSQGRNNMNTEAFF	TRBV14	TRBJ1-1	NA	NA
TGCAGCGTTGAAGATTGGAGAGGGGACAGGGGTGTCCACAATGAGCAGTTCTTC	CSVEDWRGDRGVHNEQFF	TRBV29-1	TRBJ2-1	TRBD1	many
TGTGCCAGCAGCTGGGACAGACCCGCCGGGGGCTACACCTTC	CASSWDRPAGGYTF	TRBV12-3/TRBV12-4	TRBJ1-2	TRBD1	few
TGTGCCAGCAGCCAAGTAATTCCCAGGGGGCCTAGAGGAGAGACCCAGTACTTC	CASSQVIPRGPRGETQYF	TRBV3-1	TRBJ2-5	TRBD1	few
TGTGCCAGCAGCTCCTCCCCGACTCCCTCCGCGCAGTACTTC	CASSSSPTPSAQYF	TRBV7-2	TRBJ2-7	NA	few